The 27 T cell receptor beta chains in this list originate from one sample, sequenced in a study of cytomegalovirus exposure and HLA in healthy donors. Primers for the PCR totalled 60 Vbeta and 13 Jbeta. Sequenced by immunoSEQ multiplex PCR; TCRdb stores in-frame clones only, minus some. This sample carries approximately 150,000 clones, 70% to 90% of them seen once, and the ten largest clones take approximately 2.5%. The sample comprised PBMCs. These TCRs come from a young man in good health and CMV-seropositive.

This sequence joins TRBV4-3 and TRBJ2-3; 10 nucleotides agree with TRBD2. CDR3 length equals 16 residues. With V trimmed by 0 bases and J by 4 bases, 4 bases remained unmatched. Germline values: CDR1 LGHNA, CDR2 YSLEER. This CDR3 is CASSQDLAGVADTQYF. The CDR3 DNA reads as TGCGCCAGCAGCCAAGACCTAGCGGGAGTGGCAGATACGCAGTATTTT.

J is TRBJ1-1 and V is TRBV27; tentatively, D is TRBD1 (5 bases). Germline V lookup: CDR1 MNHEY, CDR2 SMNVEV (reference sequence). The CDR3 is 14 residues long. Trimming cost V 4 bases and J 5 bases, with 14 bases left between them. The CDR3 protein is CASSSPLGRTEAFF. CDR3 nucleotides: TGTGCCAGCAGTTCCCCCTTGGGGCGGACTGAAGCTTTCTTT.

The chain uses TRBV11-3 and TRBJ2-7; 9 bases are a match to TRBD1. This CDR3 region has 19 residues. The V gene's germline CDR1 is SGHNT and CDR2 YENEEA. Trimming took 0 bases from V and 3 from J; bases not matched to a gene: 15. CDR3: CASSLDWGLTGTGSYEQYF. CDR3 in DNA: TGTGCCAGCAGCTTAGACTGGGGGCTAACCGGGACAGGGAGCTACGAGCAGTACTTC.

The rearrangement links TRBV29-1 to TRBJ2-3; 12 positions match TRBD1. The CDR3 totals 20 residues. V lost 1 base, J lost 1 base, and 15 bases stayed unmatched. Germline V gene sequence: CDR1 SQVTM, CDR2 ANQGSEA. As DNA, the CDR3 is TGCAGCGTTGAAGGTGCGGGACAGGGGGCCTTCGAGGGCGGCACAGATACGCAGTATTTT. Residues: CSVEGAGQGAFEGGTDTQYF.

The chain employs TRBV4-3 and TRBJ2-6, with 10 bases lining up with TRBD2. The germline gives CDR1 LGHNA, CDR2 YSLEER. The CDR3 consists of 19 residues. V shed 4 bases and J 2 bases; nucleotides not matched to a gene: 11. The CDR3 nucleotides are TGCGCCAGCAGCCCAAGAGTCTTAGCGGGAGGAGCTGGGGCCAACGTCCTGACTTTC. Protein: CASSPRVLAGGAGANVLTF.

V is TRBV7-9 and J is TRBJ2-5; no reliable D call. CDR3 length: 15 amino acids. The germline V gene has CDR1 SEHNR and CDR2 FQNEAQ (reference sequence). Deletions cut 1 base from V and 2 bases from J, with 11 bases between. CDR3 sequence reads: CASSLERLSQETQYF. CDR3 DNA sequence: TGTGCCAGCAGCTTAGAGAGACTTTCTCAAGAGACCCAGTACTTC.

This clone was observed a few times. The chain combines TRBV10-2 with TRBJ1-5, with D tentatively TRBD1 (6 bases). Trimming left V 4 bases short and J 4 bases short, with 11 bases between. The germline CDR1 and CDR2 sequences are WSHSY and SAAADI. This CDR3 is built from 14 residues. CDR3 coding DNA: TGCGCCAGCAGTGCAGGCAGGGGTAATCAGCCCCAGCATTTT. Its translation is CASSAGRGNQPQHF.

This chain connects TRBV4-1 to TRBJ1-4, with a weak D call TRBD1 (6 bases). The CDR3 loop spans 15 amino acids. Trimming pared 4 bases from V and 0 bases from J, leaving 9 bases between. Germline CDR1 is MGHRA and CDR2 is YSYEKL. CDR3 region: CASSPRQATNEKLFF. DNA for the CDR3: TGCGCCAGCAGCCCGAGACAGGCAACTAATGAAAAACTGTTTTTT.

This chain joins TRBV5-1 and TRBJ2-3, with 8 bases aligning to TRBD2. V trimming: 0 bases; J trimming: 0 bases; junction bases outside the gene matches: 3. Looked up from germline, CDR1 is SGHRS and CDR2 is YFSETQ. The length of the CDR3 is 16 residues. The CDR3 region has the DNA TGCGCCAGCAGCTTGGCCCCTAGCGGGAGCACAGATACGCAGTATTTT. Encoded protein: CASSLAPSGSTDTQYF.

This clone has more than one count but fewer than ten. This chain connects TRBV28 to TRBJ2-2, with TRBD2 matching over 7 bases. V trimming: 2 bases; J trimming: 0 bases; junction bases outside the gene matches: 3. CDR3 length equals 16 residues. The germline CDR1 and CDR2 sequences are MDHEN and SYDVKM. As DNA, the CDR3 is TGTGCCAGCAGTTTAGGCGGGGGTTCGAACACCGGGGAGCTGTTTTTT. Translated: CASSLGGGSNTGELFF.

V and J are TRBV14 and TRBJ2-7; 8 positions match TRBD2. The V segment lost 1 base and the J segment 6 bases; nucleotides outside the gene matches: 8. The CDR3 consists of 15 residues. In germline, CDR1 is SGHDN, CDR2 FVKESK. CDR3 bases: TGTGCCAGCAGCCAAGTACTAGCGGTTTTCAGCGAGCAGTACTTC. This sequence encodes CASSQVLAVFSEQYF.

The chain joins TRBV5-1 to TRBJ2-7; 13 positions agree with TRBD2. The V gene end was trimmed by 0 bases and the J gene end by 2 bases; junction bases not matched to a gene: 2. Germline V CDR1 and CDR2: SGHRS, YFSETQ. The CDR3 has 16 amino acids. The chain's CDR3 is CASSLVGTSGAYEQYF. The DNA for the CDR3 is TGCGCCAGCAGCTTGGTTGGGACTAGCGGGGCCTACGAGCAGTACTTC. The full variable domain, its missing parts supplied by reference TRBV5-1 and TRBJ2-7, is KAGVTQTPRYLIKTRGQQVTLSCSPISGHRSVSWYQQTPGQGLQFLFEYFSETQRNKGNFPGRFSGRQFSNSRSEMNVSTLELGDSALYLCASSLVGTSGAYEQYFGPGTRLTVT.

This chain joins TRBV30 and TRBJ2-5; D is ambiguous. The CDR3 runs 12 residues. The V and J ends lost 1 base and 5 bases respectively, with 8 bases between them. Germline V lookup: CDR1 GTSNPN, CDR2 SVGIG (reference sequence). CDR3: CAWSDPRETQYF. The CDR3 bases are TGTGCCTGGAGTGACCCTCGGGAGACCCAGTACTTC.

In DNA, the CDR3 is TGTGCCAGCAGCGAACCGGGACAGGGCGTCAGGGAGCAGTTCTTC. Translated, it gives CASSEPGQGVREQFF. The chain joins TRBV9 to TRBJ2-1; the match to TRBD1 covers 9 bases. V dropped 3 bases and J dropped 10; count of bases not matched to a gene: 11. Per germline, CDR1 SGDLS and CDR2 YYNGEE. This CDR3 comprises 15 residues.

This chain connects TRBV6-6 to TRBJ1-3; 7 nucleotides match TRBD1. The V and J ends lost 6 bases and 2 bases, in that order; junction bases with no gene match: 4. The CDR3 is 14 residues long. Germline V gives CDR1 MNHNY, CDR2 SVGAGI (reference sequence). The CDR3 reads CASSPTGPGNTIYF. In nucleotides, the CDR3 is TGTGCCAGCAGCCCGACAGGGCCTGGAAACACCATATATTTT.

CDR3 DNA sequence: TGTGCCAGCAGCTTGGCCCAGGGCCCTTACAATGAGCAGTTCTTC. Residues: CASSLAQGPYNEQFF. V gene TRBV5-4 combines with J gene TRBJ2-1, with a tentative D call TRBD1 (5 bases). V dropped 0 bases and J dropped 4 bases, with 11 bases sitting between them. The germline V gene has CDR1 SGHNT and CDR2 YYREEE (reference sequence). The CDR3 has 15 amino acids.

The genes are TRBV5-1 and TRBJ2-1, with 7 bases matching TRBD2. CDR3 length: 15 amino acids. Germline V gene data show CDR1 as SGHRS and CDR2 as YFSETQ. Trimming at V came to 4 bases and at J to 0 bases, leaving 4 bases not matched to a gene. The CDR3 DNA sequence: TGCGCCAGCAGCCGGAGCGGGATCTCCTACAATGAGCAGTTCTTC. It yields the protein CASSRSGISYNEQFF.

This clone was seen a handful of times. The V call is TRBV11-3, the J call TRBJ2-7; the match to TRBD1 covers 8 bases. Trimming took 4 bases from V and 2 from J; bases not matched to a gene: 4. There are 14 residues in the CDR3. Germline V gives CDR1 SGHNT, CDR2 YENEEA. CDR3 residues: CASSSGTGTYEQYF. The CDR3 DNA reads TGTGCCAGCAGCTCCGGGACAGGAACCTACGAGCAGTACTTC.

This clone appeared once. This CDR3 is also generated by other DNA sequences in the sample. This chain joins TRBV7-3 and TRBJ2-3, with unresolved D. V was cut by 6 bases and J by 1 base, with 11 bases left in between. This CDR3 has 14 residues. Germline V gene sequence: CDR1 SGHTA, CDR2 FQGTGA. Here the CDR3 reads CASRAGLGTDTQYF. CDR3 DNA sequence: TGTGCCAGCAGAGCAGGCCTTGGCACAGATACGCAGTATTTT.

The V call is TRBV27, the J call TRBJ2-2, with D perhaps TRBD2 (5 bases). Germline V gene lookup returns CDR1 MNHEY and CDR2 SMNVEV (reference sequence). The CDR3 extends over 16 amino acids. The germline V and J ends were trimmed by 5 bases and 2 bases, with 15 bases remaining between them. The CDR3 DNA follows: TGTGCCAGCAGTATCAACCGGGATCTAAACACCGGGGAGCTGTTTTTT. Translation gives CASSINRDLNTGELFF.

This clone was detected only a few times. The chain carries TRBV7-2 and TRBJ1-2; D remains unclear. Trimming cost V 2 bases and J 2 bases, with 3 bases left between them. The CDR3 sequence is 12 residues long. CDR1 SGHTA and CDR2 FQGNSA come from the germline V gene. The CDR3 is CASSLQNYGYTF. Here the CDR3 DNA reads TGTGCCAGCAGCTTACAGAACTATGGCTACACCTTC.

The chain has TRBV5-4 and TRBJ1-2; D may be TRBD1 (5 bases). The CDR3 contains 12 residues. Between the trimmed V and J ends, which lost 2 bases and 8 bases, there was a span of 10 bases. CDR1 is SGHNT, CDR2 YYREEE, per germline (reference sequence). The CDR3 reads CASSFRASGYTF. CDR3 DNA sequence: TGTGCCAGCAGCTTCAGGGCCAGCGGCTACACCTTC. Supplemented by reference TRBV5-4 and TRBJ1-2, the full variable domain reads ETGVTQSPTHLIKTRGQQVTLRCSSQSGHNTVSWYQQALGQGPQFIFQYYREEENGRGNFPPRFSGLQFPNYSSELNVNALELDDSALYLCASSFRASGYTFGSGTRLTVV.

The V and J genes are TRBV5-1 and TRBJ2-1; maybe TRBD1 (6 bases). The germline CDR1 and CDR2 sequences are SGHRS and YFSETQ. V was shortened by 4 bases and J by 5 bases, with 13 bases between the two germline ends. This CDR3 region has 14 residues. The CDR3 here is CASSLGQTHNEQFF. The DNA for the CDR3 is TGCGCCAGCAGCCTCGGACAGACCCACAATGAGCAGTTCTTC.

The CDR3 is CASSPGQGGPGELFF. CDR3 DNA: TGTGCCAGTAGTCCGGGACAGGGAGGCCCCGGGGAGCTGTTTTTT. This chain links TRBV19 with TRBJ2-2; TRBD1 matches at 9 bases. This CDR3 is 15 amino acids long. CDR1 and CDR2 from the germline V gene are LNHDA and SQIVND (reference sequence). V trimming: 5 bases; J trimming: 6 bases; junction bases outside the gene matches: 7.

In its sample, this clone was seen a few times. This chain joins TRBV7-6 and TRBJ2-1; D might be TRBD2 (5 bases). Germline V CDR1 and CDR2: SGHVS, FNYEAQ. V dropped 4 bases and J dropped 7 bases, with 11 bases sitting between them. The CDR3 is 13 amino acids. CDR3 in amino acids: CASSSVRGNEQFF. CDR3 nucleotides: TGTGCCAGCAGCTCCGTCCGGGGAAATGAGCAGTTCTTC.

This clone was recorded only once. J is TRBJ2-3 and V is TRBV9; TRBD2 is a possible D gene (5 bases). Trimming pared 0 bases from V and 1 base from J, leaving 6 bases between. CDR3 size: 14 residues. CDR1 SGDLS and CDR2 YYNGEE come from the germline V gene. CDR3 coding DNA: TGTGCCAGCAGCGTAGAGGGAGGCACAGATACGCAGTATTTT. Its translation: CASSVEGGTDTQYF.

The rearrangement uses TRBV9 and TRBJ2-1; D is perhaps TRBD2 (6 bases). V was trimmed by 2 bases and J by 0 bases, leaving 15 bases between them. Per the germline V gene, CDR1 is SGDLS and CDR2 is YYNGEE. The CDR3 extends over 17 amino acids. The CDR3 sequence: CASSVGGRSSSYNEQFF. The CDR3 DNA reads TGTGCCAGCAGCGTTGGAGGGAGAAGCAGCTCCTACAATGAGCAGTTCTTC.